The 20 T cell receptor beta chains below were found in one sample sequenced in a study of shared clonotypes between healthy human individuals (dated by TCRdb to 2019 to 2021). Preparation of the library involved the immunoSEQ multiplex PCR assay. In TCRdb, the immuneACCESS table is reduced to in-frame sequences with V and J assigned. These tables do not hold every clone; where another copy was compared, an unresolved V gene accounts for under half, and the others remain unexplained. The sample profile shows roughly 2.5 million clones; about 92% of them were found once. 0.14% of the sample is in the top ten clones. Sequencing used naive CD4+ T cells sorted from blood. The meaning of the sample's cell subset or site label: CD45RA+ positively selected. All receptors derive from a young man in good health.

The rearrangement joins TRBV6-5 to TRBJ1-2; D may be TRBD1 (6 bases). Germline-derived CDR1 and CDR2 are MNHEY and SVGAGI. Trimming stripped 8 bases from V and 5 bases from J, with 15 bases between. CDR3 length: 13 amino acids. In nucleotides, the CDR3 is TGTGCCAGCTTTAATCGGGGGGCTTATGGCTACACCTTC. Its protein is CASFNRGAYGYTF.

This clone appeared once. The chain uses TRBV5-1 and TRBJ2-1; D is unresolved. The CDR3 consists of 14 residues. V gave up 1 base and J gave up 8 bases, with 13 bases separating them. Germline V gene data show CDR1 as SGHRS and CDR2 as YFSETQ. The CDR3: CASSLSIALDEQFF. The CDR3 DNA reads as TGCGCCAGCAGCTTGTCGATAGCATTGGATGAGCAGTTCTTC.

The rearrangement joins TRBV5-1 to TRBJ2-5; D not resolved. CDR1 is SGHRS and CDR2 is YFSETQ in the germline V gene. This CDR3 contains 13 residues. Between the trimmed V and J ends, which lost 4 bases and 1 base, there was a span of 8 bases. The CDR3 is CASSPLGQETQYF. The CDR3 DNA sequence: TGCGCCAGCAGCCCCCTGGGCCAAGAGACCCAGTACTTC.

This chain links TRBV28 with TRBJ2-5, with 7 bases matching TRBD1. The germline gives CDR1 MDHEN, CDR2 SYDVKM. CDR3 length: 16 amino acids. The ends lost 5 bases at V and 1 base at J; junction bases unmatched: 10. The CDR3 DNA reads TGTGCCAGCAGTCGACTTGGACAGGCTCTCCAAGAGACCCAGTACTTC. Translating it yields CASSRLGQALQETQYF.

This clone was found a few times. This chain uses TRBV10-3 with TRBJ1-5; D gene uncertain. V was clipped by 4 bases and J by 4 bases, with 8 bases between them. Germline CDR1 is ENHRY and CDR2 is SYGVKD. This CDR3 region has 13 residues. CDR3 sequence reads: CAISVGLNQPQHF. The CDR3 DNA reads as TGTGCCATCAGTGTCGGACTGAATCAGCCCCAGCATTTT.

The chain recombines TRBV27 with TRBJ1-6, with D perhaps matching TRBD1 (5 bases). CDR3 length: 16 amino acids. Per the germline V gene, CDR1 is MNHEY and CDR2 is SMNVEV (reference sequence). V dropped 0 bases and J dropped 7 bases, with 13 bases sitting between them. The CDR3: CASSLSRGSDNSPLHF. The CDR3 DNA follows: TGTGCCAGCAGTTTATCGCGGGGGTCTGACAATTCACCCCTCCACTTT.

The J gene is TRBJ2-1, the V gene TRBV2; D is ambiguous. Trimming cost V 6 bases and J 6 bases, with 12 bases left between them. CDR1 SNHLY and CDR2 FYNNEI come from the germline V gene. The CDR3 is made up of 13 amino acids. The CDR3 DNA reads TGTGCCAGCAGGAGATCCGAGATCAATGAGCAGTTCTTC. Residues: CASRRSEINEQFF.

The gene calls are TRBV9 and TRBJ2-5, with D unresolved. The germline CDR1 and CDR2 sequences are SGDLS and YYNGEE. Trimming cost V 0 bases and J 1 base, with 16 bases left between them. The CDR3 has 17 residues. Here the CDR3 reads CASSVGPRGNGQETQYF. Written as DNA, the CDR3 is TGTGCCAGCAGCGTAGGCCCGCGAGGTAACGGCCAAGAGACCCAGTACTTC.

V is TRBV7-2 and J is TRBJ2-5; tentative D call: TRBD1 (6 bases). The ends were cut back, 1 base at V and 7 bases at J, with 13 bases in the middle. CDR1 and CDR2 (germline): SGHTA, FQGNSA. This CDR3 has 14 amino acids. Here the CDR3 reads CASSLVAGAGTQYF. CDR3 DNA: TGTGCCAGCAGCTTAGTAGCAGGGGCGGGGACCCAGTACTTC.

This chain uses TRBV29-1 with TRBJ1-1; 7 nucleotides align to TRBD1. Germline CDR1 is SQVTM and CDR2 is ANQGSEA. The V gene end was trimmed by 0 bases and the J gene end by 11 bases; junction bases not matched to a gene: 12. This CDR3 has 14 amino acids. CDR3 sequence (DNA): TGCAGCGTTGAAGATGTGAGACAGGGCAATCGGGCTTTCTTT. This codes for CSVEDVRQGNRAFF.

The rearrangement uses TRBV19 and TRBJ1-5; 7 positions agree with TRBD1. The germline CDR1 and CDR2 sequences are LNHDA and SQIVND (reference sequence). J lost 3 bases, V lost 3 bases, and 8 bases had no gene match. The CDR3 runs 16 residues. CDR3 loop: CASSILRDRVNQPQHF. As DNA, the CDR3 is TGTGCCAGTAGTATTTTGCGGGACAGAGTCAATCAGCCCCAGCATTTT.

The CDR3: CASSGGLAGPADTQYF. The CDR3 DNA reads as TGCGCCAGCAGCGGGGGACTAGCGGGTCCAGCAGATACGCAGTATTTT. The V gene is TRBV5-1, the J gene TRBJ2-3; 12 nucleotides line up with TRBD2. The ends lost 4 bases at V and 4 bases at J; junction bases unmatched: 7. Germline V gene sequence: CDR1 SGHRS, CDR2 YFSETQ. The CDR3 spans 16 residues. The full variable domain, completed using reference TRBV5-1 and TRBJ2-3, is KAGVTQTPRYLIKTRGQQVTLSCSPISGHRSVSWYQQTPGQGLQFLFEYFSETQRNKGNFPGRFSGRQFSNSRSEMNVSTLELGDSALYLCASSGGLAGPADTQYFGPGTRLTVL.

The chain uses TRBV18 and TRBJ1-6; 11 bases agree with TRBD1. This CDR3 is 16 amino acids long. The germline V gene has CDR1 KGHSH and CDR2 LQKENI. After removal of 6 bases from V and 7 bases from J, the junction contained 8 bases not matched to a gene. Here the CDR3 reads CASSRTGTGGNSPLHF. The CDR3 DNA reads TGTGCCAGCTCTCGCACCGGGACAGGGGGGAATTCACCCCTCCACTTT.

The chain is built from TRBV6-5 and TRBJ1-3; no firm D call. CDR3 size: 16 residues. Germline values: CDR1 MNHEY, CDR2 SVGAGI. V gave up 0 bases and J gave up 0 bases, with 9 bases separating them. Here the CDR3 DNA reads TGTGCCAGCAGTTACTCGTTAGCCAGCTCTGGAAACACCATATATTTT. Its protein product is CASSYSLASSGNTIYF.

The DNA for the CDR3 is TGTGCCAGCAGCTTACGGGTCTATAATTCACCCCTCCACTTT. It encodes CASSLRVYNSPLHF. The chain is built from TRBV5-4 and TRBJ1-6; no firm D call. Trimming took off 2 bases at V and 3 bases at J, with 6 bases between the two ends. The germline CDR1 and CDR2 sequences are SGHNT and YYREEE (reference sequence). The CDR3 has 14 amino acids.

The J gene is TRBJ2-7, the V gene TRBV6-1, with TRBD1 identical over 9 bases. J was trimmed by 3 bases and V by 4 bases; bases with no gene match: 7. Germline lookup yields CDR1 MNHNS and CDR2 SASEGT. CDR3 length: 15 amino acids. DNA for the CDR3: TGTGCCAGCAGTGGACTCTGGACAGGGGACTACGAGCAGTACTTC. Protein: CASSGLWTGDYEQYF.

V gene TRBV2 combines with J gene TRBJ1-2; D call uncertain. The CDR3 length is 15 residues. The germline CDR1 and CDR2 sequences are SNHLY and FYNNEI. V lost 8 bases and J 4 bases, leaving 20 bases between the germline ends. This chain's CDR3 is CASQYLAQGSYGYTF. In DNA form, the CDR3 reads TGTGCCAGCCAGTATTTGGCCCAAGGGAGCTATGGCTACACCTTC.

The V call is TRBV5-6, the J call TRBJ1-1, with D possibly TRBD1 on 5 matching bases. Trimming left V 0 bases short and J 4 bases short, with 7 bases between. Germline assignment: CDR1 SGHDT and CDR2 YYEEEE. The CDR3 is made up of 13 amino acids. This CDR3 reads CASSLGRATEAFF. CDR3 nucleotide sequence: TGTGCCAGCAGCTTGGGCAGGGCCACTGAAGCTTTCTTT.

The chain carries TRBV19 and TRBJ1-1; D may be TRBD1 (5 bases). Per the germline V gene, CDR1 is LNHDA and CDR2 is SQIVND (reference sequence). Trimming removed 7 bases at V and 3 bases at J, with 18 bases between. The CDR3 runs 15 residues. The CDR3 DNA reads TGTGCCAGTAAGGACCCAGGGACCTCGGACACTGAAGCTTTCTTT. It is translated as CASKDPGTSDTEAFF.

V usage is TRBV5-1 and J usage is TRBJ2-5; 12 nucleotides line up with TRBD2. Germline V gene data show CDR1 as SGHRS and CDR2 as YFSETQ. Trimming took 0 bases from V and 4 from J; bases not matched to a gene: 4. CDR3 length: 16 residues. CDR3: CASSLVLAGGGETQYF. The CDR3 bases are TGCGCCAGCAGCTTGGTACTAGCGGGGGGTGGAGAGACCCAGTACTTC.